Listed below are T cell receptor beta chains from one sample, sequenced in a study of T-cell memory formation after mild COVID-19. Each CDR3 protein is one row after TCRdb ran MiXCR on the 5' RACE reads. The sample includes around 300,000 distinct CDR3 sequences, approximately 15% of them seen just once. Source material: PBMCs or a T cell subset sorted from them (not recorded which). These receptors all stem from a man younger than 30 who had mild COVID-19 (a few samples of this study predate the infection). Cell type and time point are not known. Both conserved end residues are part of each CDR3. D genes are given only for firm matches. Clone size is not always given. Where it is, it says once, few, many or a class for expanded clones.

clone_size j_call v_call d_call cdr3_nt cdr3_aa
. TRBJ1-3 TRBV6-5 . TGTGCCAGCAGTCCCCGGATAACCGGAAACACCATATATTTT CASSPRITGNTIYF
. TRBJ1-4 TRBV19 . TGTGCCGGAAGTACAGGGGAAAAACTGTTTTTT CAGSTGEKLFF
few TRBJ1-2 TRBV7-2 . TGTGCCAGCAGCGACAGAGTCATGTATGGCTACACCTTC CASSDRVMYGYTF
many TRBJ2-7 TRBV21-1 . TGTGCCAGCAGCAAATACGTTGCCAACGAGCAGTACTTC CASSKYVANEQYF
. TRBJ2-3 TRBV20-1 TRBD1 TGCAGTGCCCCAAGGACAGGGAGCACAGATACGCAGTATTTT CSAPRTGSTDTQYF
many TRBJ2-3 TRBV6-2/TRBV6-3 . TGTGCCAGCAGTTACTATGAGTGGGGGCAGTATTTT CASSYYEWGQYF
few TRBJ2-6 TRBV7-9 . TGTGCCAGCAGCTCCTGGGAGTTTGGGTACGGAATCGGCGGGGCCAACGTCCTGACTTTC CASSSWEFGYGIGGANVLTF
few TRBJ2-1 TRBV9 . TGTGCCAGCAGCCCACAAGGTGATGGGGCGAGGTACAATGAGCAGTTCTTC CASSPQGDGARYNEQFF
few TRBJ1-1 TRBV14 TRBD1 TGTGCCACCCAGACAGGGTGGAACACTGAAGCTTTCTTT CATQTGWNTEAFF
many TRBJ2-1 TRBV4-3 . TGCGCCAGCAGCCAAGATATAGCGGTCAATGAGCAGTTCTTC CASSQDIAVNEQFF
. TRBJ2-5 TRBV10-3 . TGTGCCACCCAGGCGACGCGAGAGACCCAGTACTTC CATQATRETQYF
. TRBJ2-1 TRBV12-3/TRBV12-4 . TGTGCCAGCAGTCCCGTGGCAGGCTACAATGAGCAGTTCTTC CASSPVAGYNEQFF
. TRBJ2-5 TRBV29-1 TRBD1 TGCAGCGTAGAACCGGGACAGTTTCAAGAGACCCAGTACTTC CSVEPGQFQETQYF
. TRBJ1-1 TRBV5-5 . TGTGCCAGCAGCTTGGGGTGGGGGGGCCGCACTGAAGCTTTCTTT CASSLGWGGRTEAFF
few TRBJ2-2 TRBV5-1 . TGCGCCAGCAGCTTGCATACAGGGCCCACCGGGGAGCTGTTTTTT CASSLHTGPTGELFF
few TRBJ2-5 TRBV7-3 . TGTGCCAGCAGTTCCCGGGGAGTCGGGGGCCAAGAGACCCAGTACTTC CASSSRGVGGQETQYF
many TRBJ2-3 TRBV4-1 . TGCGCCAGCAGCCAAGAATCGGTCCCAAACACAGATACGCAGTATTTT CASSQESVPNTDTQYF
many TRBJ2-3 TRBV5-1 TRBD1 TGCGCCAGCAGCTTACCGGGACAGGGGGGAGATACGCAGTATTTT CASSLPGQGGDTQYF
many TRBJ1-3 TRBV20-1 . TGCAGTGCCAGGGACGGCGGGGCCTTTGGAAACACCATATATTTT CSARDGGAFGNTIYF
. TRBJ2-5 TRBV19 . TGTGCCAGTAGTAGCAGGGGACGCGTAGAGACCCAGTACTTC CASSSRGRVETQYF
. TRBJ2-7 TRBV6-5 TRBD1 TGTGCCAGCAGTGCAGGACAGGGCCTCTACGAGCAGTACTTC CASSAGQGLYEQYF
. TRBJ1-1 TRBV3-1 . TGTGCCAGCAGCCAAGACGTAGGATATGGCACTGAAGCTTTCTTT CASSQDVGYGTEAFF
. TRBJ1-1 TRBV20-1 . TGCAGTGCTAAGGGCAGCAACATGAACACTGAAGCTTTCTTT CSAKGSNMNTEAFF
many TRBJ2-7 TRBV7-3 . TGTGCCAGCAGCTTAAACCCAGCCCACTACTACGAGCAGTACTTC CASSLNPAHYYEQYF
few TRBJ2-7 TRBV5-1 . TGCGCCAGCAGCCCGGGGATTGGGAGCTCCTACGAGCAGTACTTC CASSPGIGSSYEQYF
. TRBJ1-2 TRBV5-6 . TGTGCCAGCAGGTCAGAAACAGGGAACTATGGCTACACCTTC CASRSETGNYGYTF
few TRBJ2-3 TRBV18 . TGTGCCAGCTCACCACTCCGTGCTTCAGATACGCAGTATTTT CASSPLRASDTQYF
. TRBJ2-7 TRBV27 . TGTGCCAGTAGAACGGGACACTTCGCCTACGAGCAGTACTTC CASRTGHFAYEQYF
. TRBJ2-5 TRBV5-1 . TGCGCCAGCAGCTTGGGTGCTGTCCGAGAGACCCAGTACTTC CASSLGAVRETQYF
many TRBJ1-3 TRBV12-3/TRBV12-4 . TGTGCCAGCAGTTTACGGAGCTCTGGAAACACCATATATTTT CASSLRSSGNTIYF
many TRBJ2-5 TRBV6-6 TRBD2 TGTGCCAGCAGTTTCTCCGGGGGGGCAGAGACCCAGTACTTC CASSFSGGAETQYF
. TRBJ1-1 TRBV7-9 TRBD1 TGTGCCAGCAGCCCGCGATTAGTAGGGACAGGGTGGAAAGAGACTGAAGCTTTCTTT CASSPRLVGTGWKETEAFF
. TRBJ1-3 TRBV11-2 . TGTGCCAGCAGCTTAAGGGTTTCAGGACGGGTAAACACCATATATTTT CASSLRVSGRVNTIYF
. TRBJ2-5 TRBV12-3/TRBV12-4 TRBD1 TGTGCCAGCAGCCCAGACAGGGCGGAGACCCAGTACTTC CASSPDRAETQYF
. TRBJ2-5 TRBV19 TRBD2 TGTGCCAGTGGACTGAGATTAGCGGGAAGCGAGACCCAGTACTTC CASGLRLAGSETQYF
. TRBJ2-3 TRBV7-6 TRBD1 TGTGCCAGCAGCTTTTCGACAGGGCGGGCAGATACGCAGTATTTT CASSFSTGRADTQYF
. TRBJ2-7 TRBV5-1 . TGCGCCAGCAGCCTCGAGCTCGGCGTCCACGAGCAGTACTTC CASSLELGVHEQYF
. TRBJ1-1 TRBV7-9 TRBD1 TGTGCCAGCAGCCCACCCCCCGGACAGGGATGGAACACTGAAGCTTTCTTT CASSPPPGQGWNTEAFF
. TRBJ2-3 TRBV4-2 . TGTGCCAGCAGCCAGACGGCAGGAGGCACAGATACGCAGTATTTT CASSQTAGGTDTQYF
few TRBJ2-3 TRBV6-5 . TGTGCCAGCAGTTACAACGCAGGGAATCCCACAGATACGCAGTATTTT CASSYNAGNPTDTQYF
. TRBJ2-3 TRBV29-1 . TGCAGCGTGAGGCTGACGGACACAGATACGCAGTATTTT CSVRLTDTDTQYF
few TRBJ2-5 TRBV4-1 TRBD2 TGCGCCAGCAGCCATGGGTGGCTGGTAGCGGGGGAGACCCAAGAGACCCAGTACTTC CASSHGWLVAGETQETQYF
few TRBJ2-5 TRBV7-3 TRBD1 TGTGCCAGCAGCGCTGGGACAGGGAAGGGAGAGACCCAGTACTTC CASSAGTGKGETQYF
few TRBJ2-7 TRBV5-1 TRBD1 TGCGCCAGCAGCCCGGACAGGGAAGAGCAGTACTTC CASSPDREEQYF
few TRBJ2-6 TRBV5-6 . TGTGCCAGCCATATGAGTGGGGCCAACGTCCTGACTTTC CASHMSGANVLTF
. TRBJ1-1 TRBV4-3 TRBD1 TGCGCCAGTGGACAGGGAACTGGAGAAGCTTTCTTT CASGQGTGEAFF
once TRBJ1-1 TRBV6-5 TRBD1 TGTGCCAGCAGTTACGACAGGGGGGCGAACACTGAAGCTTTCTTT CASSYDRGANTEAFF
few TRBJ2-1 TRBV20-1 TRBD2 TGCAGTGCTCCGGCGGGGGGGCTGCATGAGCAGTTCTTC CSAPAGGLHEQFF
few TRBJ2-7 TRBV7-9 TRBD1 TGTGCCAGCAGCATTGGACAGGGGATCCTCGAGCAGTACTTC CASSIGQGILEQYF
. TRBJ1-2 TRBV7-6 . TGTGCCAGCAGCTTAGCCGGGCTCGGTGGGGGCTACACCTTC CASSLAGLGGGYTF
few TRBJ2-1 TRBV5-1 TRBD2 TGCGCCAGCAGCCCACTAGCGGGGACCTACAATGAGCAGTTCTTC CASSPLAGTYNEQFF
few TRBJ1-1 TRBV5-1 . TGCGCCAGCAGCTCAACAGGGCGAGAAACTGAAGCTTTCTTT CASSSTGRETEAFF
. TRBJ2-1 TRBV12-3/TRBV12-4 TRBD2 TGTGCCAGCAGTTTCTGGACTAGCACTAATGAGCAGTTCTTC CASSFWTSTNEQFF
few TRBJ2-3 TRBV6-5 . TGTGCCAGCAGACGGACTGCAGATACGCAGTATTTT CASRRTADTQYF